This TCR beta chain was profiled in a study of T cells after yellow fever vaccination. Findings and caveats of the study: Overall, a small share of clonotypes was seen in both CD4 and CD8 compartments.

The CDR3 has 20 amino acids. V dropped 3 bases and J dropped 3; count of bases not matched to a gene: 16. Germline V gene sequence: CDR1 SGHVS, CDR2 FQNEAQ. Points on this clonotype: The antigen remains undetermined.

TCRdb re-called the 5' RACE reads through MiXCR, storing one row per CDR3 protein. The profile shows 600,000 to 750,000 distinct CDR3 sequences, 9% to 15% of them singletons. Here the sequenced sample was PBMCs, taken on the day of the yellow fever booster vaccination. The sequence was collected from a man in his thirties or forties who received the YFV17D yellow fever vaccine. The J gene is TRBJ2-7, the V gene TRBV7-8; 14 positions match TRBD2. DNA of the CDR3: TGTGCCAGCAGCTTCCGTCCCGGGACTAGCGGGAGCCCCCCTGGCTACGAGCAGTACTTC. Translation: CASSFRPGTSGSPPGYEQYF.